This TCR beta chain was retrieved from a study of CD8+ T cells in alopecia areata. Study information: For the treated group, dosing was oral tofacitinib at 5 to 10 mg twice daily. A 6-month off-drug phase came after tofacitinib, which had lasted 6 to 18 months.

Study conclusions and caveats: Affected lesional scalp, above all in alopecia totalis/universalis, was more clonal than normal scalp. Mouse data revealed clearer TCR sharing than patient data did, a gap possibly tied to HLA.

Extraction and reverse transcription of RNA yielded cDNA as the sequencing template. The data were produced by immunoSEQ multiplex PCR, yet TCRdb's version contains in-frame clones alone and is incomplete. The top ten clones hold around 0.44% of a sample with 200,000 to 250,000 clones, around three fifths of them seen once. This clone occurred a few times. What it binds is unknown. In germline, CDR1 is SEHNR, CDR2 FQNEAQ (reference sequence). The CDR3 sequence is 11 residues long. Trimming removed 6 bases from V and 7 bases from J, with 9 bases in between. The source of this sequence is a human donor with alopecia areata. This sample comprised CD4+ T cells sorted from blood, obtained at week 0. V usage is TRBV7-9 and J usage is TRBJ1-2; D not resolved. The CDR3 bases are TGTGCCAGCAGGACAATCGGTGGCTACACCTTC. Its protein product is CASRTIGGYTF.